One and the same sample provided the 12 T cell receptor beta chains below, sequenced in a study of blood T cell repertoires in COVID-19. Using immunoSEQ multiplex PCR, the repertoire was profiled, and TCRdb retains in-frame clones only, with some absent. The sample carries 40,000 or so clones, around 87% recorded once. The material sequenced was peripheral blood. Receptors originate from a man in his fifties or sixties with active COVID-19.

This clone was observed once. The chain couples TRBV10-1 to TRBJ2-3, with D perhaps TRBD2 (5 bases). V was pared by 4 bases and J by 3 bases, with 17 bases between. CDR3 length equals 16 residues. Germline CDR1 and CDR2: WNHNN and SYGVQD (reference sequence). The CDR3 DNA reads TGCGCCAGCAGTGGAGCGGCCCGGGCGGGTACAGATACGCAGTATTTT. Translated: CASSGAARAGTDTQYF.

The chain combines TRBV6-2 or TRBV6-3 with TRBJ2-7; 10 bases agree with TRBD1. The junction had 5 bases not matched to a gene; V was cut back by 4 bases and J by 5 bases. The CDR3 covers 14 residues. Germline CDR1 MNHEY, CDR2 SVGEGT. CDR3 amino acids: CASSSWDRGDEQYF. The CDR3 DNA sequence: TGTGCCAGCAGTTCATGGGACAGGGGCGACGAGCAGTACTTC.

This chain links TRBV27 with TRBJ2-1; 8 bases are shared with TRBD2. CDR1 is MNHEY and CDR2 is SMNVEV in the germline V gene (reference sequence). This CDR3 comprises 17 residues. Trimming removed 6 bases from V and 3 bases from J; junction bases left unmatched: 13. This CDR3 is CASRLAPSAGDYNEQFF. The DNA of the CDR3 is TGTGCCAGCAGATTAGCCCCCTCAGCGGGGGACTACAATGAGCAGTTCTTC.

The CDR3 loop is CASSPLAGRDEQFF. The CDR3 nucleotides are TGTGCCAGCTCACCACTAGCGGGGAGGGATGAGCAGTTCTTC. The rearrangement links TRBV18 to TRBJ2-1; 8 nucleotides line up with TRBD2. The germline CDR1 and CDR2 sequences are KGHSH and LQKENI. The junction had 4 bases not matched to a gene; V was cut back by 1 base and J by 8 bases. The CDR3 extends over 14 amino acids.

The chain combines TRBV18 with TRBJ2-1, with D possibly matching TRBD2 (7 bases). CDR3 size: 17 residues. Per the germline V gene, CDR1 is KGHSH and CDR2 is LQKENI. The ends were cut back, 3 bases at V and 3 bases at J, with 18 bases in the middle. CDR3 loop: CASSPQGGGGFYNEQFF. CDR3 bases: TGTGCCAGCTCACCGCAAGGGGGGGGAGGCTTCTACAATGAGCAGTTCTTC.

The chain couples TRBV7-9 to TRBJ2-1, with D maybe TRBD2 (6 bases). The CDR3 spans 18 residues. Trimming took off 3 bases at V and 7 bases at J, with 25 bases between the two ends. Germline assignment: CDR1 SEHNR and CDR2 FQNEAQ (reference sequence). This chain's CDR3 is CASSLGRILVLAGNEQFF. The DNA for the CDR3 is TGTGCCAGCAGCTTGGGGCGTATACTAGTCCTCGCGGGGAATGAGCAGTTCTTC.

The rearrangement uses TRBV18 and TRBJ1-5; 7 nucleotides agree with TRBD1. CDR3 length: 18 residues. CDR1 and CDR2 from the germline V gene are KGHSH and LQKENI. With 0 bases clipped from V and 2 bases from J, the junction kept 10 bases outside the gene matches. The CDR3 reads CASSPPQPRGWGNQPQHF. DNA for the CDR3: TGTGCCAGCTCACCACCGCAACCCAGGGGGTGGGGCAATCAGCCCCAGCATTTT.

The chain has TRBV5-1 and TRBJ1-3; TRBD1 might be the D (6 bases). V was trimmed by 0 bases and J by 0 bases, leaving 10 bases between them. Looked up from germline, CDR1 is SGHRS and CDR2 is YFSETQ. This CDR3 comprises 16 residues. The CDR3 loop is CASSLGTAGSGNTIYF. DNA of the CDR3: TGCGCCAGCAGCTTGGGGACAGCAGGCTCTGGAAACACCATATATTTT.

The chain uses TRBV9 and TRBJ2-5, with D maybe TRBD2 (6 bases). CDR1 is SGDLS and CDR2 is YYNGEE in the germline V gene. Deletions cut 3 bases from V and 4 bases from J, with 13 bases between. The CDR3 consists of 14 residues. CDR3 coding DNA: TGTGCCAGCAGCGATGGGGGTAGCGGAGAGACCCAGTACTTC. Translating it yields CASSDGGSGETQYF.

The chain has TRBV3-1 (or the pseudogene TRBV3-2) and TRBJ1-1; TRBD1 might be the D (6 bases). CDR3 length: 14 amino acids. The V end lost 1 base, the J end lost 2 bases, and 8 bases lay between the germline ends. Per germline, CDR1 LGHDT and CDR2 YNNKEL (reference sequence). The DNA of the CDR3 is TGTGCCAGCAGCCAAGTAGGGGGTAACACTGAAGCTTTCTTT. This gives the protein CASSQVGGNTEAFF.

The V gene is TRBV27, the J gene TRBJ1-5, with TRBD1 matching 10 bases. The J segment lost 7 bases and the V segment lost 6 bases, leaving 12 bases of the junction unmatched. CDR1 is MNHEY, CDR2 SMNVEV, per germline (reference sequence). The CDR3 totals 16 residues. The CDR3, as DNA: TGTGCCAGCAGGGGCGCCCGGACAGGGGGTTTCCAGCCCCAGCATTTT. It specifies CASRGARTGGFQPQHF.

The V call is TRBV11-2, the J call TRBJ1-5; 7 bases line up with TRBD1. Trimming took 1 base from V and 0 from J; bases not matched to a gene: 0. The CDR3 is 15 residues long. Germline CDR1 and CDR2: SGHAT and FQNNGV. The CDR3 region has the DNA TGTGCCAGCAGCTTAGGGGACAGTAGCAATCAGCCCCAGCATTTT. Amino acids: CASSLGDSSNQPQHF.